These 25 T cell receptor beta chains were sequenced from one sample in a study of blood T cell repertoires in COVID-19. The method was immunoSEQ multiplex PCR; TCRdb's version includes in-frame clones alone and lacks a portion of them. The data contain about 150,000 clones, 80% of them singletons. Sequencing was carried out using peripheral blood. The receptors were sampled from a man in his sixties with acute or convalescent COVID-19.

The chain has TRBV6-2 or TRBV6-3 and TRBJ1-2; D is perhaps TRBD1 (6 bases). CDR3 length: 13 residues. Trimming stripped 2 bases from V and 7 bases from J, with 11 bases between. From germline, CDR1 is MNHEY and CDR2 SVGEGT. The CDR3 coding sequence is TGTGCCAGCAGTTACCCCCAGGGGAGTGGCTACACCTTC. Amino acids: CASSYPQGSGYTF.

J is TRBJ2-2 and V is TRBV27; D not certain. Germline V gene data show CDR1 as MNHEY and CDR2 as SMNVEV (reference sequence). CDR3 length: 15 residues. The germline V and J ends were trimmed by 3 bases and 5 bases, with 13 bases remaining between them. CDR3 residues: CASSLAPAGTGELFF. CDR3 coding DNA: TGTGCCAGCAGTTTGGCACCTGCCGGGACCGGGGAGCTGTTTTTT.

This clone was detected only once. V gene TRBV7-2 combines with J gene TRBJ2-3; TRBD1 matches 7 bases. The CDR3 length is 15 residues. V gave up 0 bases and J gave up 2 bases; unmatched junction bases: 2. The germline CDR1 and CDR2 sequences are SGHTA and FQGNSA. The CDR3 region has the DNA TGTGCCAGCAGCTTAGCTACAGGGGCCACAGATACGCAGTATTTT. Translation gives CASSLATGATDTQYF.

The CDR3 sequence is CASSHSYGGTSGSGTGELFF. The CDR3 DNA sequence: TGCGCCAGCAGCCATTCGTACGGCGGGACTAGCGGGAGTGGCACCGGGGAGCTGTTTTTT. The genes are TRBV4-1 and TRBJ2-2; 14 bases agree with TRBD2. The junction had 13 bases not matched to a gene; V was cut back by 3 bases and J by 4 bases. Per the germline V gene, CDR1 is MGHRA and CDR2 is YSYEKL. The CDR3 consists of 20 residues.

The chain uses TRBV24-1 and TRBJ2-2; weak D call: TRBD2 (5 bases). This CDR3 region has 15 residues. V shed 3 bases and J shed 1 base, with 8 bases lying between them. Germline CDR1 and CDR2: KGHDR and SFDVKD. The CDR3 DNA sequence: TGTGCCACCAGTGATCCGGGATGGAACACCGGGGAGCTGTTTTTT. As protein: CATSDPGWNTGELFF.

The V and J genes are TRBV6-6 and TRBJ1-3, with D uncertain. V was trimmed by 2 bases and J by 0 bases, leaving 11 bases between them. The V gene's germline CDR1 is MNHNY and CDR2 SVGAGI (reference sequence). The CDR3 loop spans 16 amino acids. DNA for the CDR3: TGTGCCAGCAGTTACGGGCGGGGAGGCTCTGGAAACACCATATATTTT. This gives the protein CASSYGRGGSGNTIYF.

V and J are TRBV6-5 and TRBJ2-2; D gene uncertain. Germline CDR1 and CDR2: MNHEY and SVGAGI. There are 15 residues in the CDR3. Trimming took off 7 bases at V and 4 bases at J, with 16 bases between the two ends. CDR3 in DNA: TGTGCCAGCAAGTCGGAGTCGCGGTTCACCGGGGAGCTGTTTTTT. Protein sequence: CASKSESRFTGELFF.

This chain joins TRBV28 and TRBJ1-3; D perhaps matches TRBD1 (6 bases). Germline V gene data show CDR1 as MDHEN and CDR2 as SYDVKM. CDR3 size: 13 residues. V lost 6 bases and J 1 base, leaving 7 bases between the germline ends. As DNA, the CDR3 is TGTGCCAGCAGGACAGGTTCTGGAAACACCATATATTTT. As protein: CASRTGSGNTIYF.

The V and J genes are TRBV6-1 and TRBJ1-5; tentative D call: TRBD1 (5 bases). This CDR3 spans 15 amino acids. The germline CDR1 and CDR2 sequences are MNHNS and SASEGT. Trimming took off 0 bases at V and 6 bases at J, with 12 bases between the two ends. The CDR3 coding sequence is TGTGCCAGCAGTGAAGCGTCCCGAAGGGGTCAGCCCCAGCATTTT. Translating it yields CASSEASRRGQPQHF.

The gene calls are TRBV10-3 and TRBJ1-4; D perhaps matches TRBD1 (5 bases). Trimming stripped 0 bases from V and 5 bases from J, with 13 bases between. From germline, CDR1 is ENHRY and CDR2 SYGVKD. The CDR3 length is 16 residues. CDR3 region: CAISESGAGSNEKLFF. The CDR3 nucleotides are TGTGCCATCAGTGAGTCAGGGGCAGGGTCGAATGAAAAACTGTTTTTT.

This rearrangement joins TRBV11-2 to TRBJ2-1; a possible D gene is TRBD2 (7 bases). The CDR3 is made up of 15 amino acids. Germline loops: CDR1 SGHAT, CDR2 FQNNGV. Trimming removed 6 bases from V and 8 bases from J, with 20 bases in between. CDR3 residues: CASSPLGGLWDEQFF. The CDR3 DNA sequence: TGTGCCAGCAGTCCACTGGGGGGGCTTTGGGATGAGCAGTTCTTC.

V usage is TRBV4-3 and J usage is TRBJ2-2, with D possibly matching TRBD1 (6 bases). Germline V gives CDR1 LGHNA, CDR2 YSLEER. With 0 bases removed from V and 0 bases from J, the gap between germline ends came to 11 bases. The length of the CDR3 is 17 residues. DNA for the CDR3: TGCGCCAGCAGCCAAGATCGGAAGGGGGCGAACACCGGGGAGCTGTTTTTT. Encoded protein: CASSQDRKGANTGELFF.

V gene TRBV19 combines with J gene TRBJ2-1; 10 nucleotides agree with TRBD2. Losses at the gene ends were 7 bases for V and 4 bases for J; bases not matched to a gene: 7. This CDR3 is built from 15 residues. The V gene's germline CDR1 is LNHDA and CDR2 SQIVND (reference sequence). CDR3 in DNA: TGTGCCAGTAATGCGGGACTAGCGAATTACAATGAGCAGTTCTTC. Protein: CASNAGLANYNEQFF.

V usage is TRBV12-3 or TRBV12-4 and J usage is TRBJ2-7; 11 nucleotides line up with TRBD1. V shed 6 bases and J 7 bases; nucleotides not matched to a gene: 5. CDR3 length: 13 residues. The chain's CDR3 is CASRGQGAREQYF. CDR3 in DNA: TGTGCCAGCAGAGGACAGGGGGCACGAGAGCAGTACTTC.

This sequence joins TRBV11-2 and TRBJ2-3; D ambiguous. The V and J ends lost 4 bases and 8 bases respectively, with 10 bases between them. This CDR3 is built from 12 residues. The V gene's germline CDR1 is SGHAT and CDR2 FQNNGV. This CDR3 is CASSWAEGTQYF. The CDR3 DNA reads TGTGCCAGCAGCTGGGCCGAAGGTACGCAGTATTTT. Full variable domain (outside the CDR3, taken from reference TRBV11-2 and TRBJ2-3): EAGVAQSPRYKIIEKRQSVAFWCNPISGHATLYWYQQILGQGPKLLIQFQNNGVVDDSQLPKDRFSAERLKGVDSTLKIQPAKLEDSAVYLCASSWAEGTQYFGPGTRLTVL.

The chain has TRBV3-1 (or the pseudogene TRBV3-2) and TRBJ2-1; perhaps TRBD1 as D (5 bases). V was pared by 0 bases and J by 6 bases, with 12 bases between. Germline V gives CDR1 LGHDT, CDR2 YNNKEL (reference sequence). This CDR3 is 15 amino acids long. The CDR3 region is CASSQDSQGINEQFF. CDR3 DNA sequence: TGTGCCAGCAGCCAAGACTCCCAGGGTATCAATGAGCAGTTCTTC.

This clone was recorded a few times. The J gene is TRBJ1-1, the V gene TRBV4-2, with D uncertain. Per germline, CDR1 LGHNA and CDR2 YNFKEQ. This CDR3 has 13 residues. Trimming left V 3 bases short and J 0 bases short, with 5 bases between. CDR3: CASSQRMNTEAFF. The CDR3 nucleotides read TGTGCCAGCAGCCAGAGGATGAACACTGAAGCTTTCTTT.

J is TRBJ1-2 and V is TRBV5-5; 8 bases agree with TRBD1. Germline CDR1 SGHKS, CDR2 YYEKEE (reference sequence). The CDR3 sequence is 15 residues long. V lost 4 bases, J lost 7 bases, and 12 bases stayed unmatched. Here the CDR3 reads CASSTGQAAGRGYTF. As DNA, the CDR3 is TGTGCCAGCAGCACGGGACAGGCGGCAGGGCGTGGCTACACCTTC.

V is TRBV9 and J is TRBJ2-2, with D maybe TRBD2 (6 bases). Germline lookup yields CDR1 SGDLS and CDR2 YYNGEE. CDR3 size: 17 residues. V lost 0 bases to trimming and J lost 0 bases, with 12 bases between them. In DNA form, the CDR3 reads TGTGCCAGCAGCGTAGCCGCGGGGACCCCGAACACCGGGGAGCTGTTTTTT. This codes for CASSVAAGTPNTGELFF.

The J gene is TRBJ2-2, the V gene TRBV4-3; the match to TRBD2 covers 10 bases. The CDR3 spans 16 residues. The germline gives CDR1 LGHNA, CDR2 YSLEER. Germline trimming cut 4 bases from V and 1 base from J; bases unmatched to any gene: 3. The CDR3 spells CASSLRLAGNTGELFF. In DNA, the CDR3 is TGCGCCAGCAGCCTGCGACTAGCGGGGAACACCGGGGAGCTGTTTTTT.

This chain links TRBV9 with TRBJ1-2; D is perhaps TRBD1 (5 bases). Germline assignment: CDR1 SGDLS and CDR2 YYNGEE. The CDR3 extends over 16 amino acids. Trimming shortened V by 0 bases and J by 3 bases, and 15 bases separated the two germline ends. CDR3: CASSVGQGPSYYGYTF. DNA of the CDR3: TGTGCCAGCAGCGTAGGGCAGGGCCCGTCCTACTATGGCTACACCTTC.

The sample holds a few counts of this clone. V and J are TRBV19 and TRBJ1-2; D ambiguous. Germline V gene data show CDR1 as LNHDA and CDR2 as SQIVND (reference sequence). This CDR3 is 14 amino acids long. Trimming took off 6 bases at V and 1 base at J, with 12 bases between the two ends. In DNA, the CDR3 is TGTGCCAGTAGCCTCCGATTAGATAACTATGGCTACACCTTC. It encodes CASSLRLDNYGYTF. Full variable domain (rest looked up from reference TRBV19 and TRBJ1-2): DGGITQSPKYLFRKEGQNVTLSCEQNLNHDAMYWYRQDPGQGLRLIYYSQIVNDFQKGDIAEGYSVSREKKESFPLTVTSAQKNPTAFYLCASSLRLDNYGYTFGSGTRLTVV.

CDR3 residues: CASSPGASGRNSYEQYF. In DNA form, the CDR3 reads TGTGCCAGCAGCCCTGGGGCTAGCGGGAGGAACTCCTACGAGCAGTACTTC. The V call is TRBV5-4, the J call TRBJ2-7, with 11 nucleotides matching TRBD2. With V trimmed by 4 bases and J by 0 bases, 9 bases remained unmatched. The CDR3 totals 17 residues. The germline CDR1 and CDR2 sequences are SGHNT and YYREEE (reference sequence).

The chain employs TRBV6-5 and TRBJ2-1, with 8 bases aligning to TRBD2. Losses at the gene ends were 7 bases for V and 5 bases for J; bases not matched to a gene: 10. There are 15 residues in the CDR3. Germline V gives CDR1 MNHEY, CDR2 SVGAGI. DNA for the CDR3: TGTGCCAGCATCCCCCTTAGCGGGGAACACAATGAGCAGTTCTTC. This encodes CASIPLSGEHNEQFF.

The V gene is TRBV6-5, the J gene TRBJ1-2; TRBD1 aligns across 10 bases. The CDR3 has 14 amino acids. The J segment lost 4 bases and the V segment lost 6 bases, leaving 5 bases of the junction unmatched. CDR1 is MNHEY and CDR2 is SVGAGI in the germline V gene. CDR3 amino acids: CASSQTGGGYGYTF. The CDR3 DNA sequence: TGTGCCAGCAGCCAGACAGGGGGCGGCTATGGCTACACCTTC.